This TCR beta chain appears in the sequencing data of a study of vaccination and CD4 T cells after COVID-19. Regarding this clonotype: Its antigen remains unknown.

Noted treatment: approximately 9-day PBMC culture with coronavirus spike peptide pools or control peptides (ViraFEST assay). CD4+ T cells of the unexposed donor were collected before the COVID-19 pandemic (2011-2018). SARS-CoV-2 S/N and four cold-coronavirus spikes were used to probe unexposed-donor CD4+ T cells, cells permitting. The V end was cut by 4 bases, the J end by 3 bases, with 9 bases between. The CDR3 is made up of 13 amino acids. Germline assignment: CDR1 SGHTA and CDR2 FQGTGA. Sequenced with the Oncomine TCR Beta short-read assay was DNA taken from cultured CD4+ T cells. TCRdb analysed the PCR reads with MiXCR anew, one entry per CDR3 protein. The data contain several thousand distinct CDR3 sequences, about 34% of them singletons.

The sequenced sample consisted of CD4+ T cells from blood, cultured in vitro. The receptor was isolated from a human donor in good health. The gene calls are TRBV7-3 and TRBJ2-5; D is ambiguous. The DNA for the CDR3 is TGTGCCAGCAGCTCCGGGCCCGAAGAGACCCAGTACTTC. Its protein is CASSSGPEETQYF.